The clone carrying this T cell receptor beta chain was counted at least ten times. Its antigen is unknown. This specimen comes from a study of T cells in Graves' hyperthyroidism and ophthalmopathy. Study-level findings and limits: Separation of ophthalmopathy from stable hyperthyroidism was achieved by a 13 V-J model.

Any patient presenting with uncontrolled infection, other autoimmune disease, pregnancy or lactation was left out. The CDR3 is 12 residues long. V lost 8 bases to trimming and J lost 5 bases, with 11 bases between them. Germline V gene data show CDR1 as MNHEY and CDR2 as SMNVEV (reference sequence). What was amplified from RNA transcripts were TCR beta CDR3 regions. Initially, a first-round RT-PCR of the TCR CDR3 employed the HTBI primer set. One entry per CDR3 protein, called by TCRdb with MiXCR from the multiplex PCR reads. The sample includes 650,000 to 750,000 distinct CDR3 sequences, around 13% of them seen just once.

This clonotype originated in a woman under 30 with Graves' hyperthyroidism. The genes are TRBV27 and TRBJ2-3, with unresolved D. Sequencing input: blood. CDR3 nucleotides: TGTGCCAGCGGGCTCATTGGAGATACGCAGTATTTT. It codes for CASGLIGDTQYF.